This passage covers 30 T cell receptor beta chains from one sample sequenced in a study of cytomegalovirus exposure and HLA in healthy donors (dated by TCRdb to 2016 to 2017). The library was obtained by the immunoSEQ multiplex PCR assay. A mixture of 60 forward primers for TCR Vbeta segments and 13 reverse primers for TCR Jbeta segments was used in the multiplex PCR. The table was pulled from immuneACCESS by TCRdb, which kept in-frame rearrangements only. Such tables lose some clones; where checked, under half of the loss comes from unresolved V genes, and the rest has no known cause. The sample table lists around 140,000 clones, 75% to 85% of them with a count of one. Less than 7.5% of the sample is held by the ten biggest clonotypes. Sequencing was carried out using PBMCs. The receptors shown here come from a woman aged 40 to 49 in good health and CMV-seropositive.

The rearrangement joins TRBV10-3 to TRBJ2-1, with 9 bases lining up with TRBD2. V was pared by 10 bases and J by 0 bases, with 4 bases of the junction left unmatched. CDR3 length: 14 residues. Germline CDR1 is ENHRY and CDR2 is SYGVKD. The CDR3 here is CATETSGSYNEQFF. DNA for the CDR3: TGTGCCACCGAGACTAGCGGCTCCTACAATGAGCAGTTCTTC.

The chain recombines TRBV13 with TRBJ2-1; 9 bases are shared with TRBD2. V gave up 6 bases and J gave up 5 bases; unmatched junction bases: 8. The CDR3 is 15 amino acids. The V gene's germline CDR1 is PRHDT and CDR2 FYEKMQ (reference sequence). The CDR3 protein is CASSERASGNNEQFF. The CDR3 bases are TGTGCCAGCAGTGAGAGGGCTAGCGGGAACAATGAGCAGTTCTTC.

The CDR3 reads CATSRDPQGGYEQYF. CDR3 nucleotides: TGTGCCACCAGCAGAGATCCACAGGGGGGCTACGAGCAGTACTTC. The J gene is TRBJ2-7, the V gene TRBV15, with 8 bases identical to TRBD1. Germline CDR1 is LNHNV and CDR2 is YYDKDF (reference sequence). J lost 3 bases, V lost 0 bases, and 4 bases had no gene match. CDR3 length: 15 residues.

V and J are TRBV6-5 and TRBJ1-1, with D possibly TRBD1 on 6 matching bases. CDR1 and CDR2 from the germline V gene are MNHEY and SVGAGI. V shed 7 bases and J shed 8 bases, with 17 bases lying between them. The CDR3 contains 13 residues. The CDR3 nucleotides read TGTGCCAGCATCAACGGGGGGACACGAGAAGCTTTCTTT. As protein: CASINGGTREAFF.

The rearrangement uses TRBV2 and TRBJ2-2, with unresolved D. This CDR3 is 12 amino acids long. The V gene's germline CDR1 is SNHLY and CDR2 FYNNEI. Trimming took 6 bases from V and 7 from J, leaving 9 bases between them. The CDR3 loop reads CASRISDGELFF. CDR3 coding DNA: TGTGCCAGCAGGATCTCAGACGGGGAGCTGTTTTTT.

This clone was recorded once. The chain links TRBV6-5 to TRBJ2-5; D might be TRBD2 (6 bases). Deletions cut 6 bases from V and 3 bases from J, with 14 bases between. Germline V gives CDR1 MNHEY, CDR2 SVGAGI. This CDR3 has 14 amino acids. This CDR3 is CASRSGVEEETQYF. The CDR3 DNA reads TGTGCCAGCAGATCGGGGGTGGAAGAAGAGACCCAGTACTTC.

The CDR3 bases are TGCGCCAGCAGCTTAACCTCAGGTACCGCCTACAATGAGCAGTTCTTC. It yields the protein CASSLTSGTAYNEQFF. This chain links TRBV5-1 with TRBJ2-1; D not resolved. CDR3 length equals 16 residues. The germline CDR1 and CDR2 sequences are SGHRS and YFSETQ. V was shortened by 2 bases and J by 2 bases, with 14 bases between the two germline ends.

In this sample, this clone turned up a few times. The DNA for the CDR3 is TGTGCCAGCAGTGAATGGGGACTAGCGGGAGGGCCTACGGGCAATGAGCAGTTCTTC. Protein product: CASSEWGLAGGPTGNEQFF. The chain links TRBV6-1 to TRBJ2-1, with 16 bases matching TRBD2. The CDR3 contains 19 residues. V shed 2 bases and J 6 bases; nucleotides not matched to a gene: 10. Germline CDR1 and CDR2: MNHNS and SASEGT.

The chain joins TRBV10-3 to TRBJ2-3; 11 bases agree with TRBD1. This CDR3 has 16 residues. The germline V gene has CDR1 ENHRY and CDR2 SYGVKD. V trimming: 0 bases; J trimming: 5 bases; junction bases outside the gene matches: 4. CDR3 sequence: CAISESIGTGGDTQYF. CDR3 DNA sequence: TGTGCCATCAGTGAGTCGATAGGGACAGGGGGAGATACGCAGTATTTT.

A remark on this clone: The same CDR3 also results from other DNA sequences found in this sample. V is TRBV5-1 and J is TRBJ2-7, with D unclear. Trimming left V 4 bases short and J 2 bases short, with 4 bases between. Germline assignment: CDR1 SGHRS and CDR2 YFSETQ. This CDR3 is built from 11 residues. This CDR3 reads CASSLAYEQYF. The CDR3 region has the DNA TGCGCCAGCAGCCTTGCCTACGAGCAGTACTTC.

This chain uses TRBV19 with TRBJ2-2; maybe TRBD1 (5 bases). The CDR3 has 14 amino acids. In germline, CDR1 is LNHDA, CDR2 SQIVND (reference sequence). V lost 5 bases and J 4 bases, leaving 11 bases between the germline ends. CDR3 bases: TGTGCCAGTAGTCCAGGCAGGGTCACCGGGGAGCTGTTTTTT. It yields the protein CASSPGRVTGELFF.

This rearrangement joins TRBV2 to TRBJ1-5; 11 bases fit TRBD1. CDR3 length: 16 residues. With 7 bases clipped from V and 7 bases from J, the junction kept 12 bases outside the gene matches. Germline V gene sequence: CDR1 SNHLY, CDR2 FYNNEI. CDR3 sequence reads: CASTLERTGGGQPQHF. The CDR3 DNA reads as TGTGCCAGCACCCTAGAGAGGACAGGGGGCGGGCAGCCCCAGCATTTT.

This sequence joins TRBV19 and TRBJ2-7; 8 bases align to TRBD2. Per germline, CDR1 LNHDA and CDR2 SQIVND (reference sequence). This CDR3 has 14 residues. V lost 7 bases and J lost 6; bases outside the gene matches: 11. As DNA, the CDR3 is TGTGCCAGTACCTCTACCGGGACTAGGGGCGAGCAGTACTTC. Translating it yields CASTSTGTRGEQYF. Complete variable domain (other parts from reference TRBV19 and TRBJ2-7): DGGITQSPKYLFRKEGQNVTLSCEQNLNHDAMYWYRQDPGQGLRLIYYSQIVNDFQKGDIAEGYSVSREKKESFPLTVTSAQKNPTAFYLCASTSTGTRGEQYFGPGTRLTVT.

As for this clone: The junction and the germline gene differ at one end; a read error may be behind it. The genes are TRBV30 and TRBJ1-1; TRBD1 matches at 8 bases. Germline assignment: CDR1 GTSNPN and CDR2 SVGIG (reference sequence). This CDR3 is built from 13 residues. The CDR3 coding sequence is TGTGCCTGGAGTGCGCCGGGACAGGTGTCAAGGGCCTTT. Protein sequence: CAWSAPGQVSRAF.

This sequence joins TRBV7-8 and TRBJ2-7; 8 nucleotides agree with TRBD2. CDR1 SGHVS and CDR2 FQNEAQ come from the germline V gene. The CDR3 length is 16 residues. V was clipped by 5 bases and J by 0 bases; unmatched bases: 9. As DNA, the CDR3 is TGTGCCAGCAGCGCGGGGGTAGCGGGGATCTCCTACGAGCAGTACTTC. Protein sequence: CASSAGVAGISYEQYF.

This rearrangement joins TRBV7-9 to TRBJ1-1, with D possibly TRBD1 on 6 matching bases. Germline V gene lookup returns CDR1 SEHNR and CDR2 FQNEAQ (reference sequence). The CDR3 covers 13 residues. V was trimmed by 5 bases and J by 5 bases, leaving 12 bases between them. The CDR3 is CASSAQGNTEAFF. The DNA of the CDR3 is TGTGCCAGCAGCGCACAGGGTAATACTGAAGCTTTCTTT.

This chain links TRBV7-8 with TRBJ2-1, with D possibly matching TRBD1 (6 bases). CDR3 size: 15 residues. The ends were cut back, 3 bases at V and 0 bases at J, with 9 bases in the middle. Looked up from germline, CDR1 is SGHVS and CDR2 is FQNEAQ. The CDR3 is CASSFTGYSYNEQFF. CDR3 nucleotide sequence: TGTGCCAGCAGCTTTACAGGGTACTCCTACAATGAGCAGTTCTTC. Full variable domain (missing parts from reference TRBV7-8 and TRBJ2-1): GAGVSQSPRYKVAKRGQDVALRCDPISGHVSLFWYQQALGQGPEFLTYFQNEAQLDKSGLPSDRFFAERPEGSVSTLKIQRTQQEDSAVYLCASSFTGYSYNEQFFGPGTRLTVL.

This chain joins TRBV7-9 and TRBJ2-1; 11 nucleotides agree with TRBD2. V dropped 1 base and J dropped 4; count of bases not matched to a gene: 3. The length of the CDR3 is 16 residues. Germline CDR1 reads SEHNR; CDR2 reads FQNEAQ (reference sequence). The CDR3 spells CASSLGLAGTYNEQFF. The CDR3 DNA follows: TGTGCCAGCAGCTTAGGACTAGCGGGAACATACAATGAGCAGTTCTTC.

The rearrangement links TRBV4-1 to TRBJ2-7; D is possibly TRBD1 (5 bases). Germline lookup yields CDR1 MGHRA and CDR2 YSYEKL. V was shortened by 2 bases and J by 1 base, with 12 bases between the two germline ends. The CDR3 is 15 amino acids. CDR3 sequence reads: CASSQTGHLSYEQYF. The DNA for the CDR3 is TGCGCCAGCAGCCAAACCGGACACTTATCCTACGAGCAGTACTTC.

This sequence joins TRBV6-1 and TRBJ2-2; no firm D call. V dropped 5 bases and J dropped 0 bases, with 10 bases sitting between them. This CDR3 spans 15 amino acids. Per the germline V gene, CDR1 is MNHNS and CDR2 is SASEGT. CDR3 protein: CASSWQTANTGELFF. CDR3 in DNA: TGTGCCAGCAGTTGGCAAACCGCGAACACCGGGGAGCTGTTTTTT.

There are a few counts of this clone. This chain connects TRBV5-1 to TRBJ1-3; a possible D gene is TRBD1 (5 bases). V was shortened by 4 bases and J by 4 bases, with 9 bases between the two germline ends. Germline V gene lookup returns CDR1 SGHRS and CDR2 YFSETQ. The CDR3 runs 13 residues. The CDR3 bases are TGCGCCAGCAGCCCGGGGGGAGGAAACACCATATATTTT. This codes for CASSPGGGNTIYF.

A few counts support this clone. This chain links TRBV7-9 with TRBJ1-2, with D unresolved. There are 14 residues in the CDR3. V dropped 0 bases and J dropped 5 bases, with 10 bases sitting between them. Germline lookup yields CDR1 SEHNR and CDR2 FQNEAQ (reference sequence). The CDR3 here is CASSLALQEYGYTF. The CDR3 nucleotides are TGTGCCAGCAGCTTAGCTCTTCAGGAATATGGCTACACCTTC. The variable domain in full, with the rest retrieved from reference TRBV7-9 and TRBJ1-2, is DTGVSQNPRHKITKRGQNVTFRCDPISEHNRLYWYRQTLGQGPEFLTYFQNEAQLEKSRLLSDRFSAERPKGSFSTLEIQRTEQGDSAMYLCASSLALQEYGYTFGSGTRLTVV.

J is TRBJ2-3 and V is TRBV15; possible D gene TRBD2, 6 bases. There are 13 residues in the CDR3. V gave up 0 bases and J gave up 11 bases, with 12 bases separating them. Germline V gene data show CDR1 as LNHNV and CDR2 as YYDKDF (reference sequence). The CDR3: CATSRDTEGLQYF. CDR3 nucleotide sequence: TGTGCCACCAGCAGAGATACAGAGGGACTGCAGTATTTT.

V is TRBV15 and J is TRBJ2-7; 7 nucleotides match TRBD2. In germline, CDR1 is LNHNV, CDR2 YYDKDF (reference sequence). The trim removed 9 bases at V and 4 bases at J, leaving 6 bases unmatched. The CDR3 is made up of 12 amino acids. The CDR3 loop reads CATGPGGYEQYF. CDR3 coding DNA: TGTGCCACTGGGCCGGGAGGTTACGAGCAGTACTTC.

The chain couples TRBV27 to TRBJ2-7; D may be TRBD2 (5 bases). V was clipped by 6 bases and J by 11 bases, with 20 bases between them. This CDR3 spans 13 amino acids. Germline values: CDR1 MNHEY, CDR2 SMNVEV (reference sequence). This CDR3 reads CASRLARSQEEYF. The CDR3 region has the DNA TGTGCCAGCAGATTAGCGCGGAGCCAAGAAGAGTACTTC.

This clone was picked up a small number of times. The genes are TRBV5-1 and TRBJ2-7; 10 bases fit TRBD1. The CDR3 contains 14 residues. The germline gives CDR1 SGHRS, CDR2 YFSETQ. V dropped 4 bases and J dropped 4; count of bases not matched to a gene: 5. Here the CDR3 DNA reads TGCGCCAGCAGCCCGACAGGGGGCCGGTACGAGCAGTACTTC. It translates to CASSPTGGRYEQYF.

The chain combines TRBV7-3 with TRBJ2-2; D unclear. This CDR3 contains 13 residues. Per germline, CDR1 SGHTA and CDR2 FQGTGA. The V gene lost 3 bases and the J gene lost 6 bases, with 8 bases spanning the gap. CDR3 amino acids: CASSFRFPGELFF. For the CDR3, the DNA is TGTGCCAGCAGCTTCAGGTTCCCCGGGGAGCTGTTTTTT.

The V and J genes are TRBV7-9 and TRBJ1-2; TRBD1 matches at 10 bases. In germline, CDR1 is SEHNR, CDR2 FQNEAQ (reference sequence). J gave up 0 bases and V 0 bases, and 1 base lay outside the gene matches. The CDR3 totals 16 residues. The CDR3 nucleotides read TGTGCCAGCAGCTTAGCGGGGACAGGGGCTAACTATGGCTACACCTTC. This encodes CASSLAGTGANYGYTF.

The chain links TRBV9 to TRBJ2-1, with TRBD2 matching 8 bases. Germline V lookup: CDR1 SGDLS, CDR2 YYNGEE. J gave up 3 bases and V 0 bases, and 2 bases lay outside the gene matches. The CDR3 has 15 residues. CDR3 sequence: CASSVDGRVYNEQFF. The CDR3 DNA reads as TGTGCCAGCAGCGTAGACGGGAGGGTCTACAATGAGCAGTTCTTC.

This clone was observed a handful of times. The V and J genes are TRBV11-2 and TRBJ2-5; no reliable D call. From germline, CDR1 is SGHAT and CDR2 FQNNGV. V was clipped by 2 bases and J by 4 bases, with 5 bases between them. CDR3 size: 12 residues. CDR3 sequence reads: CASSLSRETQYF. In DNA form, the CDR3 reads TGTGCCAGCAGCTTATCGCGAGAGACCCAGTACTTC.